Ten or more counts support the clone carrying this T cell receptor (beta chain). What it recognizes is unknown. The data stem from a study of shared clonotypes between healthy human individuals. Study conclusions and caveats: Approximately 5.1% was the fraction of naive CD4 clonotypes found shared across several donors. Only blood underwent sampling, and tissue repertoires likely differ.

CDR1 is LNHNV, CDR2 YYDKDF, per germline (reference sequence). V lost 0 bases to trimming and J lost 3 bases, with 15 bases between them. This CDR3 spans 17 amino acids. Repertoires were generated with immunoSEQ multiplex PCR, while TCRdb's copy carries only in-frame clones and drops some. This sample has around 350,000 clones, with around four fifths found just once. V and J are TRBV15 and TRBJ1-5; D may be TRBD1 (5 bases). The clonotype was recovered from a man aged 30 to 39 in good health. The sample comprised memory CD4+ T cells sorted from blood. The sample's subset: CD45RA-negative fraction. The CDR3 loop reads CATSRERAGSANQPQHF. CDR3 coding DNA: TGTGCCACCAGCAGAGAGAGGGCAGGGTCGGCCAATCAGCCCCAGCATTTT. The whole variable domain, remainder taken from reference TRBV15 and TRBJ1-5, is DAMVIQNPRYQVTQFGKPVTLSCSQTLNHNVMYWYQQKSSQAPKLLFHYYDKDFNNEADTPDNFQSRRPNTSFCFLDIRSPGLGDTAMYLCATSRERAGSANQPQHFGDGTRLSIL.